Each of the 13 T cell receptor beta chains below was sequenced from the same sample in a study of blood T cell repertoires in COVID-19. Assay: immunoSEQ multiplex PCR; the TCRdb copy retains only in-frame clones and omits some. Of around 270,000 clones in the sample, about 90% were seen once. Sequencing was carried out using peripheral blood. These receptors all come from a person aged 18 to 30 with COVID-19, enrolled during active disease.

The chain recombines TRBV25-1 with TRBJ1-5; 7 bases map to TRBD1. The CDR3 length is 18 residues. CDR1 is MGHDK and CDR2 is SYGVNS in the germline V gene. The V and J ends lost 2 bases and 0 bases, in that order; junction bases with no gene match: 10. The CDR3 nucleotides read TGTGCCAGCAGTGAAACACGCCCCGGGACAGATAGCAATCAGCCCCAGCATTTT. As protein: CASSETRPGTDSNQPQHF.

The chain combines TRBV7-9 with TRBJ2-2, with unresolved D. Trimming pared 4 bases from V and 5 bases from J, leaving 8 bases between. The CDR3 runs to 13 residues. The germline gives CDR1 SEHNR, CDR2 FQNEAQ (reference sequence). CDR3 nucleotides: TGTGCCAGCAGCTATTACAGAACCGGGGAGCTGTTTTTT. Amino acids: CASSYYRTGELFF.

The chain uses TRBV5-6 and TRBJ1-1, with D perhaps TRBD1 (6 bases). The germline V gene has CDR1 SGHDT and CDR2 YYEEEE. This CDR3 is built from 17 residues. V was trimmed by 4 bases and J by 8 bases, leaving 27 bases between them. Here the CDR3 DNA reads TGTGCCAGCAGCCTGGGGGAGGGGGAGGACGTCTCGACCGAAGCTTTCTTT. Encoded protein: CASSLGEGEDVSTEAFF.

The chain recombines TRBV10-3 with TRBJ1-2; D might be TRBD1 (5 bases). CDR3 size: 15 residues. Trimming took off 1 base at V and 2 bases at J, with 11 bases between the two ends. Germline values: CDR1 ENHRY, CDR2 SYGVKD. In DNA, the CDR3 is TGTGCCATCAGTGAGTACCAAGGACAAAACTATGGCTACACCTTC. This encodes CAISEYQGQNYGYTF.

The rearrangement joins TRBV6-5 to TRBJ2-7; D perhaps matches TRBD2 (5 bases). Trimming cost V 2 bases and J 6 bases, with 11 bases left between them. The length of the CDR3 is 13 residues. The germline CDR1 and CDR2 sequences are MNHEY and SVGAGI. The CDR3 DNA follows: TGTGCCAGCAGTTACGGGTCTAGCTCCGAGCAGTACTTC. Translating it yields CASSYGSSSEQYF.

V gene TRBV19 combines with J gene TRBJ2-7; TRBD2 matches 12 bases. V shed 3 bases and J 6 bases; nucleotides not matched to a gene: 9. The length of the CDR3 is 16 residues. Germline lookup yields CDR1 LNHDA and CDR2 SQIVND (reference sequence). CDR3 region: CASSILGLAGFSEQYF. CDR3 nucleotide sequence: TGTGCCAGTAGTATCCTCGGACTAGCGGGATTTTCCGAGCAGTACTTC.

This clone has just one count. J is TRBJ1-6 and V is TRBV6-5; a possible D gene is TRBD1 (5 bases). The germline CDR1 and CDR2 sequences are MNHEY and SVGAGI. The CDR3 spans 12 residues. The V gene lost 3 bases and the J gene lost 10 bases, with 7 bases spanning the gap. This chain's CDR3 is CASSYRGSPLHF. The CDR3, as DNA: TGTGCCAGCAGTTATAGGGGCTCACCCCTCCACTTT.

This clone was detected only a few times. The chain joins TRBV7-9 to TRBJ1-1; D possibly corresponds to TRBD1 (5 bases). CDR1 and CDR2 from the germline V gene are SEHNR and FQNEAQ (reference sequence). CDR3 length: 14 amino acids. V shed 1 base and J shed 7 bases, with 13 bases lying between them. The CDR3 reads CASSLDSGWGEAFF. In nucleotides, the CDR3 is TGTGCCAGCAGCTTAGATTCAGGGTGGGGTGAAGCTTTCTTT.

The genes are TRBV5-4 and TRBJ2-3, with D possibly TRBD2 on 5 matching bases. Trimming removed 4 bases from V and 0 bases from J, with 15 bases in between. Germline CDR1 reads SGHNT; CDR2 reads YYREEE (reference sequence). The CDR3 loop spans 16 amino acids. CDR3: CASSSKGLSSTDTQYF. The DNA of the CDR3 is TGTGCCAGCAGCAGTAAAGGACTGTCTAGCACAGATACGCAGTATTTT.

The J gene is TRBJ2-1, the V gene TRBV14; TRBD2 aligns across 8 bases. The CDR3 loop spans 16 amino acids. Germline V gene sequence: CDR1 SGHDN, CDR2 FVKESK. V gave up 3 bases and J gave up 3 bases; unmatched junction bases: 7. CDR3 in amino acids: CASSHPSGRLYNEQFF. Written as DNA, the CDR3 is TGTGCCAGCAGCCACCCCAGCGGGAGACTCTACAATGAGCAGTTCTTC.

The V gene is TRBV18, the J gene TRBJ2-1; D unresolved. Trimming took off 1 base at V and 4 bases at J, with 8 bases between the two ends. The germline V gene encodes CDR1 KGHSH and CDR2 LQKENI. This CDR3 contains 14 residues. Written as DNA, the CDR3 is TGTGCCAGCTCACCACTAAGAGGATACAATGAGCAGTTCTTC. This sequence encodes CASSPLRGYNEQFF.

V is TRBV5-4 and J is TRBJ1-1; no clear D. Germline CDR1 is SGHNT and CDR2 is YYREEE (reference sequence). The V and J ends lost 2 bases and 7 bases respectively, with 9 bases between them. CDR3 length: 12 amino acids. The CDR3 nucleotides read TGTGCCAGCAGCTTAATGCCGGGTGAAGCTTTCTTT. It codes for CASSLMPGEAFF.

The V call is TRBV5-6, the J call TRBJ2-7, with 7 bases matching TRBD1. Germline values: CDR1 SGHDT, CDR2 YYEEEE. This CDR3 has 15 amino acids. The ends lost 3 bases at V and 0 bases at J; junction bases unmatched: 6. CDR3: CASSSAGTASYEQYF. The CDR3 region has the DNA TGTGCCAGCAGCTCAGCCGGGACAGCCTCCTACGAGCAGTACTTC.